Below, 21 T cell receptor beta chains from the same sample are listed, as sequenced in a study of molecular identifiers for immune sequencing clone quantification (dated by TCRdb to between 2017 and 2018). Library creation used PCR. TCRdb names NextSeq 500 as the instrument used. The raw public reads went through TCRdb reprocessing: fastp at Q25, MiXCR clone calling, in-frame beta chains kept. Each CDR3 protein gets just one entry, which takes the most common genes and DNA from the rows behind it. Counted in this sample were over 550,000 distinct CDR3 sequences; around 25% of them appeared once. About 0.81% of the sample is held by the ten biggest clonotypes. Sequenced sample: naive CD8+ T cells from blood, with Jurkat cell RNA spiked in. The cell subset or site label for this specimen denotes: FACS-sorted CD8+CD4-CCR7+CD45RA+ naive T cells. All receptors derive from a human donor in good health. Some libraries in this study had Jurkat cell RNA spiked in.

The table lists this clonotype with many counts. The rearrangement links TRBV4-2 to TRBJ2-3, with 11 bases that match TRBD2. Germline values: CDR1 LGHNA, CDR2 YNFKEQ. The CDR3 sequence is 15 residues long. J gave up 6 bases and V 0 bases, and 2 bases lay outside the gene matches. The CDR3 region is CASSQDWTSGDTQYF. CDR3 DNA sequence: TGTGCCAGCAGCCAAGATTGGACTAGCGGGGATACGCAGTATTTT.

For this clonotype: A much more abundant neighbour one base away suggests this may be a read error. CDR3 protein: CAWTGTPNTEAYF. The DNA for the CDR3 is TGTGCCTGGACCGGGACACCGAACACTGAAGCTTACTTT. J is TRBJ1-1 and V is TRBV30, with D possibly matching TRBD1 (6 bases). The CDR3 spans 13 residues. Germline V gives CDR1 GTSNPN, CDR2 SVGIG (reference sequence).

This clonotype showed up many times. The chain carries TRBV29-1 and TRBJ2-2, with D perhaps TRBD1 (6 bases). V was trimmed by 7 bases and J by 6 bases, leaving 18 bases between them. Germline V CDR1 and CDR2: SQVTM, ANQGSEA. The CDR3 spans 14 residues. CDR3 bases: TGCAGCGCCAAGGGGGTTCAGGCGTCCGGGGAGCTGTTTTTT. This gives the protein CSAKGVQASGELFF.

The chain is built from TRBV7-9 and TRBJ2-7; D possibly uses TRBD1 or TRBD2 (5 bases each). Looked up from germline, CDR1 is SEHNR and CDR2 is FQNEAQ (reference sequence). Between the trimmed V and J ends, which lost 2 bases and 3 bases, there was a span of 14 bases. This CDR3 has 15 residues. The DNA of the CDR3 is TGTGCCAGCAGCTTACCCGGGGACGGGGTCTACGAGCAGTACTTC. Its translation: CASSLPGDGVYEQYF.

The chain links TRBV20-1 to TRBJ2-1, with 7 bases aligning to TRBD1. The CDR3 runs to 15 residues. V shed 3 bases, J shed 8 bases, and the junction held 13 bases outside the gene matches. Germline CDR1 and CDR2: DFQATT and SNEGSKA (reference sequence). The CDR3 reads CSARPPRGGHHEQFF. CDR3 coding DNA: TGCAGTGCTAGGCCCCCCCGAGGGGGCCACCATGAGCAGTTCTTC.

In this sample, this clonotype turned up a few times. The CDR3 region has the DNA TGTGCCAGCAAGGGCGGGAGGGCGCGTGATGAGCAGTTCTTC. It codes for CASKGGRARDEQFF. The chain couples TRBV27 to TRBJ2-1; TRBD2 matches 9 bases. The CDR3 contains 14 residues. Trimming cost V 7 bases and J 8 bases; bases outside gene matches: 9. Germline V gene data show CDR1 as MNHEY and CDR2 as SMNVEV (reference sequence).

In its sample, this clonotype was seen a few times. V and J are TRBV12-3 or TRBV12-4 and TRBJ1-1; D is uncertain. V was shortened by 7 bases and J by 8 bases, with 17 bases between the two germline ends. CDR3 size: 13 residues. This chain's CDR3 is CASTSVTRTEAFF. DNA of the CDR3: TGTGCCAGCACTTCCGTGACCCGCACCGAAGCTTTCTTT.

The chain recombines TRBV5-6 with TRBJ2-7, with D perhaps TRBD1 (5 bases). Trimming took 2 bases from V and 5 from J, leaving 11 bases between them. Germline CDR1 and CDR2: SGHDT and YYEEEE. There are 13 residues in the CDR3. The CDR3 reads CASSLGVLDEQYF. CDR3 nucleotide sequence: TGTGCCAGCAGCTTAGGGGTACTGGACGAGCAGTACTTC.

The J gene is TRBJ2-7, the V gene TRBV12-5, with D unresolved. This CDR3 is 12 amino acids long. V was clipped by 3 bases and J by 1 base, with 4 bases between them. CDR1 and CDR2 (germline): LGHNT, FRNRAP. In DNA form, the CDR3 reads TGTGCTAGTGGTTTCGGATCCTACGAGCAGTACTTC. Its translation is CASGFGSYEQYF.

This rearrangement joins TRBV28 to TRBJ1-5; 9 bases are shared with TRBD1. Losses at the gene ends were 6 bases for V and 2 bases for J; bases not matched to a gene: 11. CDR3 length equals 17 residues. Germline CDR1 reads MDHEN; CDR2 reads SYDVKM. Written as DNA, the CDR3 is TGTGCCAGCAGGGCCGGGACAGGGATGATTGGCAATCAGCCCCAGCATTTT. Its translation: CASRAGTGMIGNQPQHF.

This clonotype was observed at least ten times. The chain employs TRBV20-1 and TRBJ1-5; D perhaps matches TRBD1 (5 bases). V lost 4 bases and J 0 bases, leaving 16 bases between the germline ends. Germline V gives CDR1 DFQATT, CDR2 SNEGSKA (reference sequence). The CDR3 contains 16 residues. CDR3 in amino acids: CSATPGRGSSNQPQHF. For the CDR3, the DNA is TGCAGTGCTACACCCGGACGGGGGAGTAGCAATCAGCCCCAGCATTTT.

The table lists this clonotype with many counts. The CDR3 DNA sequence: TGTGCCAGCAGCTTAGCTCGGCTAGCGGTTAGCACAGATACGCAGTATTTT. It encodes CASSLARLAVSTDTQYF. The chain combines TRBV7-2 with TRBJ2-3; 7 bases fit TRBD2. The V gene's germline CDR1 is SGHTA and CDR2 FQGNSA. The CDR3 covers 17 residues. The trim removed 0 bases at V and 0 bases at J, leaving 6 bases unmatched. Complete variable domain (other parts from reference TRBV7-2 and TRBJ2-3): GAGVSQSPSNKVTEKGKDVELRCDPISGHTALYWYRQSLGQGLEFLIYFQGNSAPDKSGLPSDRFSAERTGGSVSTLTIQRTQQEDSAVYLCASSLARLAVSTDTQYFGPGTRLTVL.

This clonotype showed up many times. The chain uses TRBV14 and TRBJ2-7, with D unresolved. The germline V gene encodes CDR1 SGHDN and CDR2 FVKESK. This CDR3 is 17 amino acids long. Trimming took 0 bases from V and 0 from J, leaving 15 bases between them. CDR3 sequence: CASSQDPWTENSYEQYF. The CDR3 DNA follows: TGTGCCAGCAGCCAAGATCCCTGGACGGAAAACTCCTACGAGCAGTACTTC.

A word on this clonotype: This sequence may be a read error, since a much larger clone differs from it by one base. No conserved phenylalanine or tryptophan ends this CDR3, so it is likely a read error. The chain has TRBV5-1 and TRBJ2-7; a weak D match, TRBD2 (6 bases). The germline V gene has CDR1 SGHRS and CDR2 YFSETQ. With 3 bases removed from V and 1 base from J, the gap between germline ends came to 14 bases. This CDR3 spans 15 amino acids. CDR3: CASSSGTSPSYEQYS. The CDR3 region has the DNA TGCGCCAGCAGCTCGGGGACTTCTCCATCCTACGAGCAGTACTCC.

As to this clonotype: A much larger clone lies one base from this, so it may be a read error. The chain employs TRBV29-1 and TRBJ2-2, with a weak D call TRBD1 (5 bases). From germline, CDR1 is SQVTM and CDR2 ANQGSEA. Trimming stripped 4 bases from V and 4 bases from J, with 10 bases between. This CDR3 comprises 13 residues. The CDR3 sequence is CSVVQQGTGELFF. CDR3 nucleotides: TGCAGCGTTGTTCAGCAGGGCACCGGGGAGCTGTTTTTT.

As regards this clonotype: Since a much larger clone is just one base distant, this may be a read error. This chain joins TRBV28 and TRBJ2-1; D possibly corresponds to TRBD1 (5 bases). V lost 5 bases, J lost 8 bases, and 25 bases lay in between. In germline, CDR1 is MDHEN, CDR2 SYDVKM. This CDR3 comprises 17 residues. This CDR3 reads CASSPPVTVPPTDEQFF. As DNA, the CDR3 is TGTGCCAGCAGTCCCCCCGTGACAGTTCCTCCTACCGATGAGCAGTTCTTC.

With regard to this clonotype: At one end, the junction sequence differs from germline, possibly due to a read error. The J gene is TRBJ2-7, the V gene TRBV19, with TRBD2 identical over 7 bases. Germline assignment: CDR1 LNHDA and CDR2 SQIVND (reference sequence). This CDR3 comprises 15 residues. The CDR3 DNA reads TGTGCCAGTAGCCTCCGCCCAGCGGGGCATTACGAGCAGTGCTTC. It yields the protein CASSLRPAGHYEQCF.

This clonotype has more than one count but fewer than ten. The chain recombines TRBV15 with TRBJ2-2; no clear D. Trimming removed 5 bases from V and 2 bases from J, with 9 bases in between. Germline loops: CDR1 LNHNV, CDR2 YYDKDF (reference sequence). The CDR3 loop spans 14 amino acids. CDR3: CATSGATNTGELFF. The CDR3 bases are TGTGCCACCAGCGGCGCGACTAACACCGGGGAGCTGTTTTTT.

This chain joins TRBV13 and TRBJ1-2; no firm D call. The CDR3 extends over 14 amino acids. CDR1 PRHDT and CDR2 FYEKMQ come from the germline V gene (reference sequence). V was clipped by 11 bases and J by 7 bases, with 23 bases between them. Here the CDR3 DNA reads TGTGCCCGCCGCTCCCGGGAAGGGATCACTGGCTACACCTTC. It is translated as CARRSREGITGYTF. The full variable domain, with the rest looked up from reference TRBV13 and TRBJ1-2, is AAGVIQSPRHLIKEKRETATLKCYPIPRHDTVYWYQQGPGQDPQFLISFYEKMQSDKGSIPDRFSAQQFSDYHSELNMSSLELGDSALYFCARRSREGITGYTFGSGTRLTVV.

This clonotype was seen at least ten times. CDR3 sequence (DNA): TGCAGCGCCTTACTTGGAACTGAAGCTTTCTTT. It is translated as CSALLGTEAFF. The chain carries TRBV29-1 and TRBJ1-1, with D hard to call. Trimming removed 7 bases at V and 5 bases at J, with 11 bases between. The CDR3 is made up of 11 amino acids. Germline-derived CDR1 and CDR2 are SQVTM and ANQGSEA.

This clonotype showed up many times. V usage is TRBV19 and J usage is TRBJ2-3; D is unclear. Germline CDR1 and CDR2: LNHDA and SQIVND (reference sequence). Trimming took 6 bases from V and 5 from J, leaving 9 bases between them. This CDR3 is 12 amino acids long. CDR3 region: CASRDTIDTQYF. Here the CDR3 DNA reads TGTGCCAGTAGAGATACGATAGATACGCAGTATTTT.